This T cell receptor beta chain was sequenced during a study of T cells in Graves' hyperthyroidism and ophthalmopathy. Researchers took RNA transcripts and amplified the TCR beta CDR3 regions from them. Using the HTBI primer set, a first-round RT-PCR was run on the TCR CDR3. MiXCR was run by TCRdb on the multiplex PCR reads, yielding one entry per CDR3 protein. The sample contains some 98,000 distinct CDR3 sequences, 35% to 45% of which appear only once. This clonotype has at least ten counts. This clonotype was obtained from a young woman with Graves' hyperthyroidism. The material sequenced was peripheral blood or thyroid tissue (not recorded which).

The CDR3 reads CSARGTEEQYF. In DNA, the CDR3 is TGCAGTGCTAGAGGGACTGAAGAGCAGTACTTC. V usage is TRBV20-1 and J usage is TRBJ2-7; D perhaps matches TRBD2 (5 bases). Germline V gene sequence: CDR1 DFQATT, CDR2 SNEGSKA (reference sequence). The CDR3 is made up of 11 amino acids. V shed 1 base and J shed 7 bases, with 8 bases lying between them.